This T cell receptor beta chain was observed in a study of blood T cell repertoires in COVID-19. Study in general: Some COVID-19 samples were acute and others convalescent; all came from the United States, Italy and Spain. From T cells, B-cell-depleted T cells, or PBMCs came the material, which was cDNA or gDNA.

Researchers sorted participants into cohorts using their self-reported clinical history. Method: immunoSEQ multiplex PCR; TCRdb's copy keeps in-frame clones and lacks some. The data show under 350,000 clones, roughly nine tenths seen once. CDR1 LNHDA and CDR2 SQIVND come from the germline V gene (reference sequence). The length of the CDR3 is 16 residues. Losses at the gene ends were 0 bases for V and 5 bases for J; bases not matched to a gene: 5. The sample was PBMCs or T cells enriched from blood (not recorded which). The genes are TRBV19 and TRBJ2-5; 11 bases map to TRBD2. The source of this sequence is a woman under 30 who had recovered from COVID-19. CDR3: CASSIDGSGRGETQYF. CDR3 nucleotide sequence: TGTGCCAGTAGTATAGACGGTAGCGGGAGGGGGGAGACCCAGTACTTC.